The 16 T cell receptor beta chains given below trace back to one sample, sequenced in a study of blood T cell repertoires in COVID-19. Using immunoSEQ multiplex PCR, the repertoire was profiled, and TCRdb retains in-frame clones only, with some absent. In the table there are roughly 100,000 clones, approximately 85% of which are singletons. Input material: peripheral blood. Receptor source: a man aged 55 to 69 with acute or convalescent COVID-19.

The CDR3 DNA sequence: TGTGCCAGCAGCCAAGATCTTAATTACAGGGGGCTTATCACCTTC. This sequence encodes CASSQDLNYRGLITF. The V call is TRBV14, the J call TRBJ1-2; 9 bases are a match to TRBD1. This CDR3 has 15 residues. J lost 13 bases, V lost 0 bases, and 12 bases had no gene match. Germline lookup yields CDR1 SGHDN and CDR2 FVKESK.

The chain employs TRBV19 and TRBJ2-7; D gene ambiguous. With 5 bases removed from V and 2 bases from J, the gap between germline ends came to 13 bases. CDR1 is LNHDA, CDR2 SQIVND, per germline (reference sequence). The CDR3 has 14 residues. The CDR3 is CASSASPSTYEQYF. CDR3 bases: TGTGCCAGTAGTGCCTCCCCCAGTACCTACGAGCAGTACTTC.

The genes are TRBV6-5 and TRBJ2-7; 7 bases match TRBD1. The CDR3 contains 15 residues. The V and J ends lost 8 bases and 5 bases, in that order; junction bases with no gene match: 15. In germline, CDR1 is MNHEY, CDR2 SVGAGI. CDR3 DNA: TGTGCCAGCGGGGTCACAGGGGATTTAGGAAACGAGCAGTACTTC. Its translation is CASGVTGDLGNEQYF.

This chain connects TRBV15 to TRBJ2-7; D possibly corresponds to TRBD1 (6 bases). The length of the CDR3 is 16 residues. The germline V gene encodes CDR1 LNHNV and CDR2 YYDKDF (reference sequence). The V and J ends lost 5 bases and 0 bases respectively, with 17 bases between them. CDR3 residues: CATSGAPGDLSYEQYF. For the CDR3, the DNA is TGTGCCACCAGCGGGGCCCCAGGGGACCTCTCCTACGAGCAGTACTTC.

V is TRBV5-1 and J is TRBJ2-7, with TRBD2 matching over 10 bases. There are 17 residues in the CDR3. CDR1 and CDR2 (germline): SGHRS, YFSETQ. V lost 1 base to trimming and J lost 2 bases; unmatched junction nucleotides: 9. The CDR3 sequence is CASSLSRGTSATYEQYF. The CDR3 DNA reads TGCGCCAGCAGCTTGAGTCGGGGGACTAGCGCTACCTACGAGCAGTACTTC.

The CDR3 sequence: CASSPDAETVPSSGNTIYF. CDR3 nucleotides: TGTGCCAGTAGCCCTGACGCTGAGACAGTCCCGAGCTCTGGAAACACCATATATTTT. The chain employs TRBV19 and TRBJ1-3, with D tentatively TRBD1 (5 bases). Germline V lookup: CDR1 LNHDA, CDR2 SQIVND (reference sequence). The CDR3 is 19 amino acids. V was pared by 6 bases and J by 0 bases, with 24 bases between.

This clone has a single count. This chain links TRBV24-1 with TRBJ2-3, with TRBD1 as a possible D gene (7 bases). Trimming pared 5 bases from V and 4 bases from J, leaving 18 bases between. Germline V lookup: CDR1 KGHDR, CDR2 SFDVKD. This CDR3 comprises 16 residues. CDR3 sequence: CATSVQTGRGADTQYF. The CDR3 coding sequence is TGTGCCACCAGTGTTCAGACAGGGCGGGGTGCAGATACGCAGTATTTT.

A single count supports this clone. The chain has TRBV7-3 and TRBJ1-2; 10 bases map to TRBD1. The germline V gene encodes CDR1 SGHTA and CDR2 FQGTGA. The CDR3 loop spans 15 amino acids. V lost 5 bases, J lost 8 bases, and 11 bases stayed unmatched. CDR3 amino acids: CASSQRTGGLDGYTF. In DNA form, the CDR3 reads TGTGCCAGCAGCCAAAGGACAGGGGGTTTGGACGGCTACACCTTC.

The chain carries TRBV12-3 or TRBV12-4 and TRBJ2-7; unclear D gene. V lost 3 bases to trimming and J lost 2 bases, with 2 bases between them. There are 11 residues in the CDR3. CDR3 in amino acids: CASSFAYEQYF. The CDR3 DNA is TGTGCCAGCAGTTTCGCCTACGAGCAGTACTTC.

The CDR3 here is CASSFETGSTTF. The DNA of the CDR3 is TGTGCCAGCAGTTTCGAGACAGGATCCACAACCTTC. The chain is built from TRBV6-2 or TRBV6-3 and TRBJ1-2; perhaps TRBD1 as D (6 bases). V was shortened by 4 bases and J by 14 bases, with 17 bases between the two germline ends. In germline, CDR1 is MNHEY, CDR2 SVGEGT. This CDR3 contains 12 residues.

Remarks on this clone: One end of the junction does not line up with germline, which may come from a read error. The chain has TRBV7-7 and TRBJ2-2; 7 positions match TRBD1. The CDR3 extends over 14 amino acids. Germline CDR1 SSHAT, CDR2 FNYEAQ (reference sequence). CDR3 DNA sequence: TGTGCTAGCAGCCTGAGCACAGGGGACGGGGAGCTGTTTTTT. This translates into CASSLSTGDGELFF.

V is TRBV28 and J is TRBJ1-2; D unresolved. The CDR3 runs 13 residues. Trimming took 6 bases from V and 5 from J, leaving 13 bases between them. Germline V gene data show CDR1 as MDHEN and CDR2 as SYDVKM. In DNA form, the CDR3 reads TGTGCCAGCAGGCCCCGCGACTCATATGGCTACACCTTC. Protein sequence: CASRPRDSYGYTF.

The rearrangement links TRBV9 to TRBJ1-1; 8 bases are a match to TRBD1. Germline loops: CDR1 SGDLS, CDR2 YYNGEE. This CDR3 spans 18 amino acids. With V trimmed by 4 bases and J by 10 bases, 24 bases remained unmatched. Here the CDR3 DNA reads TGTGCCAGCAGCTCAACGTCCCGAGTCCAGGGGGCGGAATCAGTAGCTTTCTTT. Amino acid sequence: CASSSTSRVQGAESVAFF.

This sequence joins TRBV18 and TRBJ2-5; TRBD1 aligns across 9 bases. Germline loops: CDR1 KGHSH, CDR2 LQKENI. Germline trimming cut 6 bases from V and 5 bases from J; bases unmatched to any gene: 7. The CDR3 is made up of 14 amino acids. This chain's CDR3 is CASSLQGATETQYF. The CDR3 DNA reads TGTGCCAGCTCCCTACAGGGGGCCACGGAGACCCAGTACTTC.

The chain joins TRBV7-3 to TRBJ2-3; 10 positions agree with TRBD2. The germline gives CDR1 SGHTA, CDR2 FQGTGA. The CDR3 is made up of 14 amino acids. V trimming: 5 bases; J trimming: 5 bases; junction bases outside the gene matches: 4. The CDR3 sequence: CASSRLAGEDTQYF. CDR3 DNA: TGTGCCAGCAGCCGGCTAGCGGGAGAAGATACGCAGTATTTT.

V gene TRBV10-2 combines with J gene TRBJ2-2; 7 nucleotides align to TRBD1. Losses at the gene ends were 6 bases for V and 6 bases for J; bases not matched to a gene: 4. Per the germline V gene, CDR1 is WSHSY and CDR2 is SAAADI. The CDR3 totals 13 residues. The CDR3 is CASSATGAGELFF. CDR3 bases: TGCGCCAGCAGCGCCACAGGGGCCGGGGAGCTGTTTTTT.